The present T cell receptor beta chain was sequenced within a study of cytomegalovirus exposure and HLA in healthy donors. Notes on the study in general: Reports described diagnosis of cytomegalovirus status by the classifier as highly specific and sensitive.

Researchers ran the PCR with 60 Vbeta and 13 Jbeta primers. How the authors handled the data: Later, 65 million to 90 million unique TCR beta chains were counted in an analysis, and roughly 11 million of them were shared. The protocol was immunoSEQ multiplex PCR, while the TCRdb copy is restricted to in-frame clones and leaves out a portion. D and trimming were read from the DNA, whereas the V and J calls and clone size are those reported in that table. This table holds roughly 100,000 clones, about 80% found once. This CDR3 has 14 amino acids. Per the germline V gene, CDR1 is SGHVS and CDR2 is FQNEAQ. Trimming pared 0 bases from V and 0 bases from J, leaving 5 bases between. Details on this clone: The target antigen is unknown.

This chain uses TRBV7-8 with TRBJ1-1; D might be TRBD1 (5 bases). The sequence was collected from a woman younger than 35 in good health and CMV-seropositive. The sample comprised PBMCs. The CDR3 nucleotides are TGTGCCAGCAGCTTAGCAGGGGTGAACACTGAAGCTTTCTTT. Amino acid sequence: CASSLAGVNTEAFF.